This T cell receptor (beta chain) was recovered during a study of blood T cell repertoires in COVID-19. Across the study: The origin of the acute and convalescent COVID-19 samples was the United States, Italy and Spain. PBMCs, B-cell-depleted T cells, or T cells were the source of the cDNA or gDNA that made up the material.

In the original analysis: Cell counts per sample came from amplifying reference gene primers. TCRdb keeps only in-frame clones here, not all; method: immunoSEQ multiplex PCR. D and trimming come from the DNA, and the V and J calls and clone size come from that table. The sample lists about 78,000 clones; 80% to 95% were seen once. Trimming stripped 0 bases from V and 6 bases from J, with 12 bases between. CDR1 is MNHEY, CDR2 SMNVEV, per germline (reference sequence). The CDR3 is 15 residues long. The sequence came from a woman in her forties or fifties in a cohort sampled during active COVID-19. This chain connects TRBV27 to TRBJ1-5, with D tentatively TRBD1 (5 bases). Sequenced material: peripheral blood. The CDR3 DNA is TGTGCCAGCAGTTTATCAGGGGTCAGGAGTCAGCCCCAGCATTTT. This encodes CASSLSGVRSQPQHF.